One T cell receptor beta chain is described in this entry. Antigen unknown. This CDR3 spans 14 amino acids. Germline V gene lookup returns CDR1 SGDLS and CDR2 YYNGEE. Next came a second PCR, run for about 7 to 12 cycles, which used a sample-barcoded 5' primer along with a J-beta primer mix. The authors tagged each cDNA molecule using a template-switch adaptor with 12 random nucleotides. TCRdb passed the 5' RACE reads through MiXCR, listing each CDR3 protein once. This sample has about 720,000 distinct CDR3 sequences; 20% to 25% occur once, and the top ten carry less than 25%. The study recruited healthy Caucasian donors from Russia who were aged roughly 6 to 95. Isolation per sample recovered at least 6 million PBMCs. These data are taken from a study of blood T cells in healthy people across ages. General observations from the study: With unsorted PBMCs, a conclusive comparison of naive versus antigen-experienced cells was not possible.

The sequence came from a man aged 65-85 years in good health. The rearrangement links TRBV9 to TRBJ2-5, with 8 positions matching TRBD1. The J call may be incorrect, as the DNA end agrees better with TRBJ2-7. Sequenced material: blood. CDR3 sequence reads: CASSVGQDLYEQYF. The CDR3 bases are TGTGCCAGCAGCGTGGGACAGGACCTCTACGAGCAGTACTTC.